These 19 T cell receptor beta chains originate from one sample sequenced in a study of cytomegalovirus exposure and HLA in healthy donors. Both 60 Vbeta primers and 13 Jbeta primers went into the PCR. Here immunoSEQ multiplex PCR was the method, and the copy in TCRdb shows in-frame clones only, minus some. Of just over 200,000 clones listed, around 85% are singletons. Sequencing was done on a sample of PBMCs. These receptors came from a man aged 45-65 years in good health and CMV-seronegative.

The chain uses TRBV28 and TRBJ2-7; TRBD2 is a possible D gene (6 bases). Per germline, CDR1 MDHEN and CDR2 SYDVKM. The V gene lost 5 bases and the J gene lost 2 bases, with 16 bases spanning the gap. This CDR3 has 15 amino acids. This CDR3 is CASSPYKGGTYEQYF. In DNA form, the CDR3 reads TGTGCCAGCAGTCCATACAAGGGAGGCACCTACGAGCAGTACTTC. The entire variable domain, with the rest obtained from reference TRBV28 and TRBJ2-7, is as follows: DVKVTQSSRYLVKRTGEKVFLECVQDMDHENMFWYRQDPGLGLRLIYFSYDVKMKEKGDIPEGYSVSREKKERFSLILESASTNQTSMYLCASSPYKGGTYEQYFGPGTRLTVT.

The J gene is TRBJ2-1, the V gene TRBV19, with unresolved D. V was trimmed by 2 bases and J by 0 bases, leaving 8 bases between them. The CDR3 consists of 15 residues. From germline, CDR1 is LNHDA and CDR2 SQIVND (reference sequence). CDR3: CASSIYSLSYNEQFF. CDR3 coding DNA: TGTGCCAGTAGTATATACTCCCTCTCCTACAATGAGCAGTTCTTC.

The rearrangement joins TRBV7-6 to TRBJ2-1, with 12 bases that match TRBD2. The CDR3 has 17 amino acids. CDR1 is SGHVS and CDR2 is FNYEAQ in the germline V gene. After removal of 0 bases from V and 5 bases from J, the junction contained 5 bases not matched to a gene. Here the CDR3 reads CASSLALTSGSHNEQFF. The CDR3 DNA reads TGTGCCAGCAGCTTAGCATTGACTAGCGGGAGCCACAATGAGCAGTTCTTC. The complete variable domain, with remaining parts taken from reference TRBV7-6 and TRBJ2-1, reads GAGVSQSPRYKVTKRGQDVALRCDPISGHVSLYWYRQALGQGPEFLTYFNYEAQQDKSGLPNDRFSAERPEGSISTLTIQRTEQRDSAMYRCASSLALTSGSHNEQFFGPGTRLTVL.

This rearrangement joins TRBV29-1 to TRBJ1-2; TRBD1 is a possible D gene (5 bases). Germline CDR1 is SQVTM and CDR2 is ANQGSEA. CDR3 length equals 15 residues. Trimming took 7 bases from V and 1 from J, leaving 19 bases between them. Here the CDR3 DNA reads TGCAGCGCTAGGGCCCAGGGCGAAGGTAACTATGGCTACACCTTC. This gives the protein CSARAQGEGNYGYTF.

The chain links TRBV28 to TRBJ1-2; possibly TRBD1 for D (6 bases). The germline gives CDR1 MDHEN, CDR2 SYDVKM. The CDR3 extends over 12 amino acids. The V and J ends lost 5 bases and 5 bases respectively, with 9 bases between them. CDR3: CASSRGHYGYTF. CDR3 sequence (DNA): TGTGCCAGCAGTCGGGGACATTATGGCTACACCTTC.

V is TRBV2 and J is TRBJ2-2; perhaps TRBD2 as D (5 bases). Trimming took 6 bases from V and 2 from J, leaving 13 bases between them. The CDR3 runs to 15 residues. CDR1 is SNHLY, CDR2 FYNNEI, per germline. This CDR3 is CASRDNGVNTGELFF. The CDR3 nucleotides read TGTGCCAGCAGGGATAACGGGGTAAACACCGGGGAGCTGTTTTTT.

This chain joins TRBV25-1 and TRBJ2-7; 11 bases map to TRBD2. Germline V gene data show CDR1 as MGHDK and CDR2 as SYGVNS. This CDR3 has 15 residues. With 3 bases clipped from V and 3 bases from J, the junction kept 4 bases outside the gene matches. CDR3 DNA sequence: TGTGCCAGCAGTGACAGACTAGCGGGAAGCTACGAGCAGTACTTC. Translation gives CASSDRLAGSYEQYF.

This clone appeared a few times. The genes are TRBV27 and TRBJ2-7; TRBD1 matches 11 bases. The length of the CDR3 is 14 residues. V was clipped by 6 bases and J by 6 bases; unmatched bases: 7. Germline V gene data show CDR1 as MNHEY and CDR2 as SMNVEV (reference sequence). This chain's CDR3 is CASSGQGAGGEQYF. In DNA, the CDR3 is TGTGCCAGCAGCGGACAGGGGGCGGGAGGCGAGCAGTACTTC.

This chain joins TRBV27 and TRBJ2-6, with a possible D match to TRBD1 (5 bases). The germline gives CDR1 MNHEY, CDR2 SMNVEV (reference sequence). V was cut by 0 bases and J by 0 bases, with 18 bases left in between. The CDR3 runs 20 residues. The CDR3 sequence is CASSLSSQGKGFSGANVLTF. The CDR3 region has the DNA TGTGCCAGCAGTTTATCTTCTCAGGGAAAGGGATTCTCTGGGGCCAACGTCCTGACTTTC.

The chain employs TRBV6-1 and TRBJ1-1; D remains unclear. Trimming left V 1 base short and J 3 bases short, with 12 bases between. This CDR3 has 15 amino acids. From germline, CDR1 is MNHNS and CDR2 SASEGT. The chain's CDR3 is CASSEGISGDTEAFF. The CDR3 nucleotides read TGTGCCAGCAGTGAAGGAATTAGCGGAGACACTGAAGCTTTCTTT.

The chain couples TRBV5-1 to TRBJ1-2; maybe TRBD1 (6 bases). Per germline, CDR1 SGHRS and CDR2 YFSETQ. Trimming took 0 bases from V and 1 from J, leaving 10 bases between them. The CDR3 extends over 15 amino acids. CDR3 sequence reads: CASSLDGTLNYGYTF. In DNA form, the CDR3 reads TGCGCCAGCAGCTTGGATGGGACACTTAACTATGGCTACACCTTC.

This clone was found a few times. The V call is TRBV6-1, the J call TRBJ2-3, with D possibly TRBD2 on 6 matching bases. The germline CDR1 and CDR2 sequences are MNHNS and SASEGT. V dropped 5 bases and J dropped 2 bases, with 8 bases sitting between them. This CDR3 comprises 13 residues. The CDR3 here is CASSRESTDTQYF. The CDR3 region has the DNA TGTGCCAGCAGTCGGGAGTCCACAGATACGCAGTATTTT.

The V and J genes are TRBV28 and TRBJ1-1; D not resolved. The CDR3 extends over 12 amino acids. The germline gives CDR1 MDHEN, CDR2 SYDVKM. The V end lost 2 bases, the J end lost 4 bases, and 5 bases lay between the germline ends. This CDR3 is CASSLAGTEAFF. The CDR3 nucleotides read TGTGCCAGCAGTTTAGCGGGCACTGAAGCTTTCTTT.

V is TRBV4-1 and J is TRBJ2-1, with D tentatively TRBD2 (5 bases). Looked up from germline, CDR1 is MGHRA and CDR2 is YSYEKL. The germline V and J ends were trimmed by 0 bases and 1 base, with 7 bases remaining between them. This CDR3 is 15 amino acids long. In DNA, the CDR3 is TGCGCCAGCAGCCAAGACGGGAATTCCTACAATGAGCAGTTCTTC. Encoded protein: CASSQDGNSYNEQFF.

About this clone: One end of the junction fails to match germline, which may point to a read error. The gene calls are TRBV7-2 and TRBJ2-7, with a possible D match to TRBD1 (6 bases). This CDR3 is 15 amino acids long. Germline assignment: CDR1 SGHTA and CDR2 FQGNSA. CDR3 DNA sequence: TGTGCCAGCAGCCCCAACGGACAGATTTCCTCCGAGCAGTACTTC. This codes for CASSPNGQISSEQYF.

This rearrangement joins TRBV7-3 to TRBJ1-2; 10 bases line up with TRBD1. The germline gives CDR1 SGHTA, CDR2 FQGTGA. This CDR3 is built from 14 residues. V lost 5 bases to trimming and J lost 2 bases; unmatched junction nucleotides: 2. The DNA of the CDR3 is TGTGCCAGCAGCCGGGACAGGGGAAACTATGGCTACACCTTC. Translation gives CASSRDRGNYGYTF.

The chain couples TRBV5-1 to TRBJ2-3, with D perhaps matching TRBD2 (6 bases). V lost 4 bases to trimming and J lost 5 bases, with 14 bases between them. Germline V lookup: CDR1 SGHRS, CDR2 YFSETQ. The length of the CDR3 is 14 residues. The CDR3, as DNA: TGCGCCAGCAGCCCGCGTCCGGAGGGAGATACGCAGTATTTT. This codes for CASSPRPEGDTQYF.

This chain connects TRBV19 to TRBJ2-3; TRBD1 is a possible D gene (5 bases). Germline CDR1 is LNHDA and CDR2 is SQIVND (reference sequence). The CDR3 runs to 14 residues. V gave up 9 bases and J gave up 0 bases, with 13 bases separating them. The CDR3 coding sequence is TGTGCCAGCCAGGTACAGGCTAGCACAGATACGCAGTATTTT. Translation gives CASQVQASTDTQYF. Complete variable domain (other parts from reference TRBV19 and TRBJ2-3): DGGITQSPKYLFRKEGQNVTLSCEQNLNHDAMYWYRQDPGQGLRLIYYSQIVNDFQKGDIAEGYSVSREKKESFPLTVTSAQKNPTAFYLCASQVQASTDTQYFGPGTRLTVL.

The gene calls are TRBV29-1 and TRBJ2-7; no firm D call. Trimming removed 4 bases from V and 2 bases from J, with 12 bases in between. Germline lookup yields CDR1 SQVTM and CDR2 ANQGSEA. This CDR3 has 13 residues. The CDR3 is CSVAGSPTYEQYF. The CDR3 DNA sequence: TGCAGCGTTGCAGGCTCCCCTACCTACGAGCAGTACTTC.